The 18 T cell receptor beta chains given below trace back to one sample, sequenced in a study of graft-versus-host responses after intestinal transplantation. These receptors lack a known antigen. Profiling relied on immunoSEQ multiplex PCR, and the TCRdb table lists in-frame clones only, not all of them. The sample contains 80,000 to 100,000 clones, under 95% of which appear only once. Material: unstimulated CD8+ T cells sorted from spleen or lymph node cells, obtained before transplant. These receptor sequences come from a human donor who was the organ donor for an intestinal transplant.

This clone was observed once. V usage is TRBV5-1 and J usage is TRBJ1-1; 7 bases fit TRBD1. Germline CDR1 SGHRS, CDR2 YFSETQ. The CDR3 loop spans 14 amino acids. V was clipped by 4 bases and J by 4 bases; unmatched bases: 7. The CDR3 bases are TGCGCCAGCAGCCCTACAGGGGCAGCCACTGAAGCTTTCTTT. Protein sequence: CASSPTGAATEAFF.

As DNA, the CDR3 is TGTGCCAGCAGCTGGCGGGGACAGGGGGCGTACGAGACCCAGTACTTC. Translated, it gives CASSWRGQGAYETQYF. The chain joins TRBV5-6 to TRBJ2-5, with 12 positions matching TRBD1. Germline CDR1 is SGHDT and CDR2 is YYEEEE. This CDR3 has 16 amino acids. Trimming at V came to 3 bases and at J to 5 bases, leaving 8 bases not matched to a gene.

This sequence joins TRBV10-3 and TRBJ2-7; TRBD2 matches 10 bases. This CDR3 comprises 16 residues. Looked up from germline, CDR1 is ENHRY and CDR2 is SYGVKD. V was pared by 6 bases and J by 0 bases, with 8 bases of the junction left unmatched. The CDR3 nucleotides read TGTGCCATCAGGGCCACTAGCGGGGCTAGCTCCTACGAGCAGTACTTC. Translation gives CAIRATSGASSYEQYF.

The CDR3 protein is CASSDFKAPGGNQPQHF. CDR3 bases: TGTGCCAGCAGTGACTTTAAGGCCCCAGGGGGCAATCAGCCCCAGCATTTT. The rearrangement joins TRBV6-1 to TRBJ1-5; perhaps TRBD1 as D (6 bases). CDR3 size: 17 residues. V was trimmed by 3 bases and J by 2 bases, leaving 17 bases between them. Germline V gives CDR1 MNHNS, CDR2 SASEGT.

This chain connects TRBV19 to TRBJ2-7; TRBD2 might be the D (5 bases). The V gene's germline CDR1 is LNHDA and CDR2 SQIVND (reference sequence). CDR3 length equals 13 residues. V lost 4 bases, J lost 5 bases, and 12 bases lay in between. In nucleotides, the CDR3 is TGTGCCAGTAGTACTCCCCCCGGGGACGAGCAGTACTTC. It translates to CASSTPPGDEQYF.

The V gene is TRBV7-9, the J gene TRBJ2-5; D gene uncertain. The germline gives CDR1 SEHNR, CDR2 FQNEAQ (reference sequence). The germline V and J ends were trimmed by 5 bases and 4 bases, with 5 bases remaining between them. The CDR3 is made up of 11 amino acids. The CDR3 sequence: CASSHVETQYF. CDR3 in DNA: TGTGCCAGCAGCCATGTAGAGACCCAGTACTTC.

The chain links TRBV11-2 to TRBJ2-1, with 10 bases matching TRBD2. Trimming removed 1 base from V and 10 bases from J; junction bases left unmatched: 7. Germline CDR1 SGHAT, CDR2 FQNNGV. This CDR3 is 15 amino acids long. Here the CDR3 reads CASSLGLAGVSEQFF. CDR3 DNA: TGTGCCAGCAGCTTAGGGCTAGCGGGAGTAAGCGAGCAGTTCTTC.

Here the CDR3 DNA reads TGTGCCAGCAGCCGACTACAGGGGAACTATGGCTACACCTTC. This translates into CASSRLQGNYGYTF. The chain carries TRBV11-2 and TRBJ1-2, with TRBD1 matching 7 bases. Germline-derived CDR1 and CDR2 are SGHAT and FQNNGV. The length of the CDR3 is 14 residues. Unmatched junction bases numbered 5, after V lost 5 bases and J lost 2 bases. Full variable domain (missing parts from reference TRBV11-2 and TRBJ1-2): EAGVAQSPRYKIIEKRQSVAFWCNPISGHATLYWYQQILGQGPKLLIQFQNNGVVDDSQLPKDRFSAERLKGVDSTLKIQPAKLEDSAVYLCASSRLQGNYGYTFGSGTRLTVV.

The chain links TRBV7-8 to TRBJ2-2, with a tentative D call TRBD2 (5 bases). The CDR3 length is 14 residues. Germline CDR1 and CDR2: SGHVS and FQNEAQ. Trimming stripped 5 bases from V and 5 bases from J, with 12 bases between. CDR3 sequence: CASSHTRNTGELFF. For the CDR3, the DNA is TGTGCCAGCAGCCATACTAGGAATACCGGGGAGCTGTTTTTT.

J is TRBJ2-1 and V is TRBV14; TRBD2 matches 7 bases. Germline assignment: CDR1 SGHDN and CDR2 FVKESK. The CDR3 has 15 amino acids. V shed 4 bases, J shed 8 bases, and the junction held 11 bases outside the gene matches. CDR3 sequence: CASSPAAAGTHEQFF. The DNA for the CDR3 is TGTGCCAGCAGCCCGGCGGCAGCGGGAACCCATGAGCAGTTCTTC.

The chain is built from TRBV5-1 and TRBJ2-1; 14 positions match TRBD2. CDR3 size: 17 residues. Germline values: CDR1 SGHRS, CDR2 YFSETQ. V was clipped by 4 bases and J by 4 bases; unmatched bases: 7. The CDR3 DNA sequence: TGCGCCAGCAGCCAGACTAGCGGGGGGGTATGGTACAATGAGCAGTTCTTC. It yields the protein CASSQTSGGVWYNEQFF.

The chain has TRBV29-1 and TRBJ2-2, with 11 bases aligning to TRBD1. The CDR3 loop spans 14 amino acids. The ends lost 4 bases at V and 7 bases at J; junction bases unmatched: 5. The germline gives CDR1 SQVTM, CDR2 ANQGSEA. The CDR3 sequence: CSVAGQGVGGELFF. The CDR3 nucleotides are TGCAGCGTTGCGGGACAGGGGGTAGGCGGGGAGCTGTTTTTT.

V and J are TRBV30 and TRBJ1-2, with 12 bases that match TRBD1. CDR1 GTSNPN and CDR2 SVGIG come from the germline V gene (reference sequence). The CDR3 is 15 residues long. The V and J ends lost 3 bases and 8 bases, in that order; junction bases with no gene match: 10. CDR3 sequence reads: CAWRNRDRGQLGYTF. DNA of the CDR3: TGTGCCTGGAGGAACCGGGACAGGGGGCAATTAGGCTACACCTTC.

The chain couples TRBV9 to TRBJ2-5; 10 bases are shared with TRBD1. The CDR3 contains 15 residues. Germline CDR1 reads SGDLS; CDR2 reads YYNGEE. V lost 0 bases to trimming and J lost 3 bases; unmatched junction nucleotides: 2. For the CDR3, the DNA is TGTGCCAGCAGCGTAGACGGGACAGGGGAAGAGACCCAGTACTTC. Its protein is CASSVDGTGEETQYF.

The chain is built from TRBV5-6 and TRBJ1-6; 8 bases are a match to TRBD1. Trimming at V came to 0 bases and at J to 10 bases, leaving 0 bases not matched to a gene. The CDR3 has 13 residues. Germline V gene lookup returns CDR1 SGHDT and CDR2 YYEEEE. The CDR3 region is CASSLGQGSPLHF. DNA for the CDR3: TGTGCCAGCAGCTTGGGACAGGGGTCACCCCTCCACTTT.

This clone is a singleton in its sample. The rearrangement uses TRBV28 and TRBJ2-7; 7 bases match TRBD2. J lost 0 bases, V lost 2 bases, and 10 bases had no gene match. Germline CDR1 reads MDHEN; CDR2 reads SYDVKM. This CDR3 contains 17 residues. The DNA of the CDR3 is TGTGCCAGCAGTTTACTGTTCGGGGGACTAACCTCCTACGAGCAGTACTTC. It is translated as CASSLLFGGLTSYEQYF.

The chain is built from TRBV13 and TRBJ2-7; the match to TRBD2 covers 7 bases. Per germline, CDR1 PRHDT and CDR2 FYEKMQ (reference sequence). The trim removed 4 bases at V and 5 bases at J, leaving 14 bases unmatched. The length of the CDR3 is 16 residues. CDR3 DNA sequence: TGTGCCAGCAGCTCCCCCCGGGCGGGAGCTAGCGACGAGCAGTACTTC. Residues: CASSSPRAGASDEQYF. Together with reference TRBV13 and TRBJ2-7, the CDR3 gives the full variable domain: AAGVIQSPRHLIKEKRETATLKCYPIPRHDTVYWYQQGPGQDPQFLISFYEKMQSDKGSIPDRFSAQQFSDYHSELNMSSLELGDSALYFCASSSPRAGASDEQYFGPGTRLTVT.

The chain has TRBV11-2 and TRBJ1-2, with 10 bases aligning to TRBD1. Germline V CDR1 and CDR2: SGHAT, FQNNGV. The CDR3 consists of 15 residues. Trimming took 4 bases from V and 5 from J; bases not matched to a gene: 7. CDR3 amino acids: CASSSLRTGGYGYTF. The DNA for the CDR3 is TGTGCCAGCAGCTCGTTAAGGACAGGGGGGTATGGCTACACCTTC.